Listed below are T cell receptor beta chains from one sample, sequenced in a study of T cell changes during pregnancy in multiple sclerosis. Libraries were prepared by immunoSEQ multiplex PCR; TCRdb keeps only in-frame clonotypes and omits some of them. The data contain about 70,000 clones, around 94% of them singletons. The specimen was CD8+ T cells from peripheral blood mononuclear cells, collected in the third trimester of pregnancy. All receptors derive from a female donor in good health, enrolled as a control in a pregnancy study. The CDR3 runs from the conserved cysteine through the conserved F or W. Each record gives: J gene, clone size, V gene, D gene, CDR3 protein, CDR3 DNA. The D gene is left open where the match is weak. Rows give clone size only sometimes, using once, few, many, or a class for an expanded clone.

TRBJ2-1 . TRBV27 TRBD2 CVSTLAGPNNEQFF TGTGTCAGCACCTTAGCGGGGCCGAACAATGAGCAGTTCTTC
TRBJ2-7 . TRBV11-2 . CASSTPREAPTYEQYF TGTGCCAGCAGCACGCCCCGTGAGGCACCAACCTACGAGCAGTACTTC
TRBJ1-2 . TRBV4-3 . CASSQDLSTNYGYTF TGCGCCAGCAGCCAAGACCTCAGTACTAACTATGGCTACACCTTC
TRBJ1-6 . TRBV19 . CASSIVSQANSPLHF TGTGCCAGTAGTATAGTAAGTCAGGCGAATTCACCCCTCCACTTT
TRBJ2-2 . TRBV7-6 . CASSLRGMARSDNTGELFF TGTGCCAGCAGCTTAAGGGGGATGGCCAGGTCCGATAACACCGGGGAGCTGTTTTTT
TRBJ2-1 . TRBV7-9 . CASSLAPGHEQFF TGTGCCAGCAGCTTAGCGCCAGGGCATGAGCAGTTCTTC
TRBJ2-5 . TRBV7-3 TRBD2 CASSPSGGAFETQYF TGTGCCAGCAGCCCCAGCGGGGGGGCCTTTGAGACCCAGTACTTC
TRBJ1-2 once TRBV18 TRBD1 CASSLGQGVPFYGYTF TGTGCCAGCTCACTGGGACAGGGGGTCCCTTTCTATGGCTACACCTTC
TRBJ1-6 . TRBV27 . CASSFQGSPNSPLHF TGTGCCAGCAGTTTCCAGGGGAGCCCTAATTCACCCCTCCACTTT
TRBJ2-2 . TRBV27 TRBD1 CASSLSDRGRDGELFF TGTGCCAGCAGTCTATCCGACAGGGGGCGTGACGGGGAGCTGTTTTTT
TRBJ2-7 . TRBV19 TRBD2 CASSYTSGSYEQYF TGTGCCAGTAGTTATACTAGCGGGTCCTACGAGCAGTACTTC
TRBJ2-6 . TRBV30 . CAWSRSSGANVLTF TGTGCCTGGAGTCGTAGCTCTGGGGCCAACGTCCTGACTTTC
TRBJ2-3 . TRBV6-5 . CASSYTRPAGDTQYF TGTGCCAGCAGTTACACCCGACCCGCGGGAGATACGCAGTATTTT
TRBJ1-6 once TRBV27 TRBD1 CASKISGGSYNSPLHF TGTGCCAGCAAAATTTCAGGGGGATCCTATAATTCACCCCTCCACTTT
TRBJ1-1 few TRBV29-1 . CSVEARTAEAFF TGCAGCGTTGAAGCCCGGACAGCTGAAGCTTTCTTT
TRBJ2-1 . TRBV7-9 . CASSPAYNEQFF TGTGCCAGCAGCCCGGCCTACAATGAGCAGTTCTTC
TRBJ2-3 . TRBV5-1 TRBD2 CASSSPVGAGSTDTQYF TGCGCCAGCAGCTCCCCCGTAGGAGCGGGGAGCACAGATACGCAGTATTTT
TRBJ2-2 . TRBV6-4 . CASSDRGSTGELFF TGTGCCAGCAGTGACAGGGGGAGCACCGGGGAGCTGTTTTTT
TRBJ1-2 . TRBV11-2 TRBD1 CASSFLTGDYGYTF TGTGCCAGCAGCTTTTTGACAGGGGACTATGGCTACACCTTC
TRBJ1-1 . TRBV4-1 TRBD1 CATSSTGGGMNTEAFF TGCGCCACCTCCTCTACAGGGGGCGGGATGAACACTGAAGCTTTCTTT
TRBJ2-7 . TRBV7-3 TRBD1 CASSFSPWTGNRSWGEQYF TGTGCCAGCAGCTTCTCCCCTTGGACAGGGAATCGTTCCTGGGGCGAGCAGTACTTC
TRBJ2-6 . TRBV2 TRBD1 CASSPDRLSSGANVLTF TGTGCCAGCAGTCCGGACAGGCTGAGCTCTGGGGCCAACGTCCTGACTTTC
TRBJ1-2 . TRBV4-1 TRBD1 CASSHLTGVDGYTF TGCGCCAGCAGCCATTTGACAGGGGTGGATGGCTACACCTTC
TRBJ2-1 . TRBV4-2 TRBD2 CASSQDRDIFDGGAYEQFF TGTGCCAGCAGCCAAGATCGGGATATCTTTGACGGGGGGGCTTATGAGCAGTTCTTC
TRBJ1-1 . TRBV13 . CASSPNRGITEAFF TGTGCCAGCAGCCCCAATCGGGGGATCACTGAAGCTTTCTTT
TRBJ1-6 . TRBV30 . CAWTFGGNSPLHF TGTGCCTGGACCTTCGGGGGTAATTCACCCCTCCACTTT
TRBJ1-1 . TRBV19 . CASGGDTVNTEAFF TGTGCCAGTGGGGGCGACACGGTGAACACTGAAGCTTTCTTT
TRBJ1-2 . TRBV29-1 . CSGGNTYGYTF TGCAGCGGTGGCAATACCTATGGCTACACCTTC
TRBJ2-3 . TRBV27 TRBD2 CASSQGLAGAGDTQYF TGTGCCAGCAGCCAGGGACTAGCGGGGGCCGGAGATACGCAGTATTTT
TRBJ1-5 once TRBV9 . CASSGGGTNQPQHF TGTGCCAGCAGCGGGGGGGGGACCAATCAGCCCCAGCATTTT
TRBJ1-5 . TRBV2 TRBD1 CASTGWSDRGLHQPQHF TGTGCCAGCACCGGATGGTCGGACAGGGGGCTTCATCAGCCCCAGCATTTT
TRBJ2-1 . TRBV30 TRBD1 CASGTAYNEQFF TGTGCCTCCGGGACAGCTTACAATGAGCAGTTCTTC
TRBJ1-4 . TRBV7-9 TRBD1 CASSLPTGSDEKLFF TGTGCCAGCAGTCTGCCGACAGGGTCCGATGAAAAACTGTTTTTT